This T cell receptor beta chain was documented in a study of cytomegalovirus exposure and HLA in healthy donors. Study-wide findings and caveats: Earlier findings revealed that most TCR beta V segments proved productive either about 87% or about 30% of the time. Later genetic work tied a missense DCLRE1C variant to beta-chain V and J trimming.

It was with 60 Vbeta and 13 Jbeta primers that the PCR ran. TCRdb keeps only in-frame clones here, not all; method: immunoSEQ multiplex PCR. Of 160,000 or so clones in the sample, around 82% were seen once. Details on this clone: Its cognate antigen is unknown.

Trimming removed 3 bases at V and 5 bases at J, with 23 bases between. Germline V lookup: CDR1 GTSNPN, CDR2 SVGIG (reference sequence). The CDR3 has 17 amino acids. The chain couples TRBV30 to TRBJ2-1, with D possibly matching TRBD2 (6 bases). The receptor comes from a man aged 35 to 55 in good health and CMV-seronegative. The specimen sequenced was PBMCs. CDR3 protein: CAWSPKGFRAGHNEQFF. CDR3 DNA sequence: TGTGCCTGGAGCCCAAAGGGTTTTCGTGCGGGACACAATGAGCAGTTCTTC.